The clone carrying this TCR beta chain was observed a few times. The antigen is unknown. The CDR3 loop spans 15 amino acids. From germline, CDR1 is MDHEN and CDR2 SYDVKM. Trimming shortened V by 2 bases and J by 5 bases, and 15 bases separated the two germline ends. Healthy Caucasian donors formed the entire cohort. The data originate from a study of identical twins. Study results and limitations: The study found that models underestimated out-of-frame TCR alpha sharing in monozygotic twins. Less excess twin sharing appeared in beta out-of-frame sequences.

A universal primer site arose from template switching, and cDNA bore unique molecular identifiers. Each CDR3 protein gets one entry after TCRdb re-called the 5' RACE reads with MiXCR. The sample includes roughly 490,000 distinct CDR3 sequences, 13% to 15% seen only once; the top ten take about 0.97%. This sample was also put to use in a study of yellow fever vaccine responses in identical twins.

The chain has TRBV28 and TRBJ2-5; D tentatively fits TRBD1 or TRBD2 (6 bases each). Source material: CD4+ T cells sorted from blood. This TCR was recovered from a woman aged 18-29 years in good health. The chain's CDR3 is CASSLQGGREETQYF. In nucleotides, the CDR3 is TGTGCCAGCAGTTTACAAGGGGGGCGCGAGGAGACCCAGTACTTC.